Reported below is one TCR beta chain. The data stem from a study of blood T cell repertoires in COVID-19. Study details: Acute and convalescent COVID-19 samples came from the United States, Italy and Spain. In each case, the material was cDNA or gDNA derived from T cells, B-cell-depleted T cells, or PBMCs.

Original processing methods: Estimated nucleated cell counts came from reference gene primer amplification. The repertoire was sequenced with immunoSEQ multiplex PCR; TCRdb's copy has only in-frame clones and lacks some. The V and J calls and clone size come from that table; D and trimming were worked out from the DNA. The repertoire holds fewer than 200,000 clones, with under 85% as singletons. The sequenced material came from peripheral blood. This clonotype originated in a man between 65 and 80 years old with acute or convalescent COVID-19.

The CDR3 sequence: CASSFGSPQETQYF. DNA for the CDR3: TGTGCCAGCAGCTTCGGGAGTCCCCAAGAGACCCAGTACTTC. V is TRBV5-4 and J is TRBJ2-5, with D possibly being TRBD2 (6 bases). V was clipped by 2 bases and J by 1 base, with 9 bases between them. The CDR3 runs 14 residues. Germline-derived CDR1 and CDR2 are SGHNT and YYREEE (reference sequence).